This T cell receptor (delta chain) derives from a study of gamma-delta chains in newborns, infants, children. Looking at the study overall: Polyclonal expansion of innate γδ T cells after birth follows microbial exposure.

TCRdb re-processed the reads via CATT. The sample includes around 6,000 delta-chain clones, 1.5% to 2% of them seen just once. Germline-derived CDR1 and CDR2 are GEAIGNYY and EKD. V trimming: 3 bases; J trimming: 0 bases; junction bases outside the gene matches: 4. The CDR3 is 19 residues long. Points on this clone: The translation of this DNA and the TCRdb protein of a much larger clone differ at residue 5, probably owing to a read error; the protein shown here is translated from the DNA.

The receptor comes from a child who was a newborn, infant or young child, either healthy, febrile or measles-vaccinated (not recorded which). Sequencing was carried out using blood. The rearrangement links TRDV2 to TRDJ3; 13 bases agree with TRDD3. CDR3 in amino acids: CACDLLGDTRSWDTRQMFF. In DNA form, the CDR3 reads TGTGCCTGTGACTTACTGGGGGATACGCGCTCCTGGGACACCCGACAGATGTTTTTC.